Shown below are 29 T cell receptor beta chains from a single sample sequenced in a study of T cell clones after liver transplantation. TCRdb's table, derived via immunoSEQ multiplex PCR, lists solely in-frame clones and lacks some. The sample yields tens of thousands of clones, around 70% seen once. Sequenced material: CD4+ T cells from blood, taken at the 22-month timepoint. These receptor sequences come from a human patient who received a liver transplant. Some T cells may be supplied by the graft donor.

The V gene is TRBV7-3, the J gene TRBJ1-1; 12 bases fit TRBD1. Looked up from germline, CDR1 is SGHTA and CDR2 is FQGTGA. This CDR3 contains 15 residues. V shed 4 bases and J 6 bases; nucleotides not matched to a gene: 6. The CDR3 region has the DNA TGTGCCAGCAGCTGGGGACAGGGGGCTTGCGCTGAAGCTTTCTTT. Protein sequence: CASSWGQGACAEAFF.

This sequence joins TRBV6-1 and TRBJ1-5, with 9 bases fitting TRBD1. CDR3 size: 16 residues. V trimming: 2 bases; J trimming: 7 bases; junction bases outside the gene matches: 9. Germline lookup yields CDR1 MNHNS and CDR2 SASEGT. CDR3 loop: CASSEYPQGAGQPQHF. The CDR3, as DNA: TGTGCCAGCAGTGAATACCCACAGGGGGCGGGACAGCCCCAGCATTTT.

This clone was seen a few times. The V gene is TRBV28, the J gene TRBJ2-7; 11 nucleotides agree with TRBD2. The CDR3 sequence is 14 residues long. V gave up 6 bases and J gave up 7 bases; unmatched junction bases: 8. Looked up from germline, CDR1 is MDHEN and CDR2 is SYDVKM. The CDR3 DNA sequence: TGTGCCAGCAGCCTGACTAGCGGGGAGCGGGAGCAGTACTTC. It yields the protein CASSLTSGEREQYF. The full variable domain, in which reference TRBV28 and TRBJ2-7 provide the parts outside the CDR3, is DVKVTQSSRYLVKRTGEKVFLECVQDMDHENMFWYRQDPGLGLRLIYFSYDVKMKEKGDIPEGYSVSREKKERFSLILESASTNQTSMYLCASSLTSGEREQYFGPGTRLTVT.

This chain joins TRBV7-2 and TRBJ2-3; weak D call: TRBD2 (6 bases). The CDR3 runs 15 residues. V was clipped by 5 bases and J by 2 bases, with 14 bases between them. Germline CDR1 is SGHTA and CDR2 is FQGNSA. The CDR3 DNA reads TGTGCCAGCAGCCCGGGTCGGGGACTCACAGATACGCAGTATTTT. It encodes CASSPGRGLTDTQYF.

The chain is built from TRBV19 and TRBJ1-5, with D perhaps TRBD1 (5 bases). Trimming shortened V by 3 bases and J by 4 bases, and 10 bases separated the two germline ends. Per the germline V gene, CDR1 is LNHDA and CDR2 is SQIVND (reference sequence). The CDR3 runs 14 residues. CDR3 coding DNA: TGTGCCAGTAGTATTCCGTCAGGGAATCAGCCCCAGCATTTT. Translating gives CASSIPSGNQPQHF.

V is TRBV19 and J is TRBJ1-4, with TRBD1 identical over 7 bases. Per germline, CDR1 LNHDA and CDR2 SQIVND (reference sequence). V lost 5 bases, J lost 8 bases, and 8 bases stayed unmatched. The CDR3 consists of 14 residues. The DNA of the CDR3 is TGTGCCAGTAGTCCATGGGACAGCTCGGAAAAACTGTTTTTT. It yields the protein CASSPWDSSEKLFF.

The chain couples TRBV5-8 to TRBJ2-5; D remains ambiguous. V lost 1 base to trimming and J lost 5 bases, with 9 bases between them. This CDR3 comprises 13 residues. Germline V gene lookup returns CDR1 SGHTS and CDR2 YDEGEE. CDR3 amino acids: CASSLLGIETQYF. As DNA, the CDR3 is TGTGCCAGCAGCTTGTTAGGGATTGAGACCCAGTACTTC.

In this sample, this clone turned up once. The V call is TRBV15, the J call TRBJ1-2; D unresolved. The V gene lost 1 base and the J gene lost 1 base, with 7 bases spanning the gap. The CDR3 contains 14 residues. Germline V lookup: CDR1 LNHNV, CDR2 YYDKDF (reference sequence). CDR3 nucleotide sequence: TGTGCCACCAGCAGAGGGGGATTTAACTATGGCTACACCTTC. This codes for CATSRGGFNYGYTF.

This clone has more than one count but fewer than ten. The chain has TRBV11-2 and TRBJ1-2; possible D gene TRBD1, 5 bases. Germline V gene data show CDR1 as SGHAT and CDR2 as FQNNGV. V gave up 4 bases and J gave up 0 bases, with 15 bases separating them. The CDR3 consists of 16 residues. DNA for the CDR3: TGTGCCAGCAGCTCACGGCTTAGGGGCACTAACTATGGCTACACCTTC. Its translation: CASSSRLRGTNYGYTF.

The chain is built from TRBV11-3 and TRBJ1-6; D ambiguous. The V gene lost 1 base and the J gene lost 6 bases, with 10 bases spanning the gap. The germline gives CDR1 SGHNT, CDR2 YENEEA. CDR3 length: 15 amino acids. The CDR3 sequence: CASSLVGPPNSPLHF. CDR3 coding DNA: TGTGCCAGCAGCTTAGTAGGGCCCCCTAATTCACCCCTCCACTTT.

The chain links TRBV4-1 to TRBJ2-2, with 8 bases lining up with TRBD2. Looked up from germline, CDR1 is MGHRA and CDR2 is YSYEKL. J lost 3 bases, V lost 1 base, and 7 bases had no gene match. CDR3 length: 17 amino acids. The CDR3 sequence is CASSQGPGGTYTGELFF. In nucleotides, the CDR3 is TGCGCCAGCAGCCAAGGCCCGGGGGGGACTTACACCGGGGAGCTGTTTTTT.

The gene calls are TRBV7-9 and TRBJ1-2, with 8 bases aligning to TRBD1. CDR1 SEHNR and CDR2 FQNEAQ come from the germline V gene (reference sequence). This CDR3 contains 15 residues. V was clipped by 0 bases and J by 10 bases; unmatched bases: 10. The CDR3 sequence is CASSLALNRGTVYTF. The DNA for the CDR3 is TGTGCCAGCAGCTTAGCGTTGAACAGGGGGACCGTCTACACCTTC.

There are a few counts of this clone. This chain uses TRBV4-2 with TRBJ2-2; 7 positions match TRBD2. Germline V lookup: CDR1 LGHNA, CDR2 YNFKEQ. This CDR3 contains 16 residues. The J segment lost 2 bases and the V segment lost 1 base, leaving 4 bases of the junction unmatched. DNA of the CDR3: TGTGCCAGCAGCCAAGGGTCAGCGGGAAACACCGGGGAGCTGTTTTTT. This encodes CASSQGSAGNTGELFF.

The V gene is TRBV9, the J gene TRBJ2-3; D is perhaps TRBD1 (6 bases). Germline lookup yields CDR1 SGDLS and CDR2 YYNGEE. V was cut by 1 base and J by 6 bases, with 12 bases left in between. This CDR3 has 14 amino acids. CDR3 sequence (DNA): TGTGCCAGCAGCGTACTACAGGGACGGGATACGCAGTATTTT. This encodes CASSVLQGRDTQYF.

The chain recombines TRBV28 with TRBJ2-5; 8 bases are shared with TRBD2. From germline, CDR1 is MDHEN and CDR2 SYDVKM. The CDR3 spans 16 residues. V dropped 1 base and J dropped 1; count of bases not matched to a gene: 5. The CDR3 sequence is CASSLSGGTTQETQYF. In nucleotides, the CDR3 is TGTGCCAGCAGTTTATCGGGGGGGACAACCCAAGAGACCCAGTACTTC. The entire variable domain, with the rest obtained from reference TRBV28 and TRBJ2-5, is as follows: DVKVTQSSRYLVKRTGEKVFLECVQDMDHENMFWYRQDPGLGLRLIYFSYDVKMKEKGDIPEGYSVSREKKERFSLILESASTNQTSMYLCASSLSGGTTQETQYFGPGTRLLVL.

The J gene is TRBJ1-3, the V gene TRBV4-1; D is perhaps TRBD1 (5 bases). Trimming cost V 1 base and J 0 bases, with 7 bases left between them. The CDR3 is 15 residues long. CDR1 is MGHRA and CDR2 is YSYEKL in the germline V gene. The CDR3 protein is CASSQGRASGNTIYF. CDR3 coding DNA: TGCGCCAGCAGCCAAGGCAGGGCCTCTGGAAACACCATATATTTT.

The gene calls are TRBV28 and TRBJ1-2; 10 bases fit TRBD1. The CDR3 runs 19 residues. From germline, CDR1 is MDHEN and CDR2 SYDVKM. V gave up 3 bases and J gave up 0 bases; unmatched junction bases: 13. CDR3 coding DNA: TGTGCCAGCAGTTTTAGAGGGGTGGGACAGGGGTCCTCTAACTATGGCTACACCTTC. Protein: CASSFRGVGQGSSNYGYTF.

This clone turned up a few times. The chain joins TRBV28 to TRBJ1-4; a weak D match, TRBD1 (5 bases). CDR3 length: 16 amino acids. Germline lookup yields CDR1 MDHEN and CDR2 SYDVKM. V was cut by 5 bases and J by 5 bases, with 18 bases left in between. The CDR3 reads CASSPGFRDSNEKLFF. In DNA, the CDR3 is TGTGCCAGCAGTCCCGGATTCCGGGACTCCAATGAAAAACTGTTTTTT.

This rearrangement joins TRBV29-1 to TRBJ1-1; 9 bases fit TRBD1. From germline, CDR1 is SQVTM and CDR2 ANQGSEA. The CDR3 is 12 residues long. J gave up 5 bases and V 7 bases, and 5 bases lay outside the gene matches. The CDR3 DNA reads TGCAGCGCCCGGACAGGGGCAACTGAAGCTTTCTTT. Translating gives CSARTGATEAFF.

The CDR3 spells CASSISGGAVDTQYF. DNA for the CDR3: TGTGCCAGTAGTATTAGCGGGGGGGCCGTAGATACGCAGTATTTT. V is TRBV19 and J is TRBJ2-3; 11 bases agree with TRBD2. The CDR3 sequence is 15 residues long. Germline CDR1 is LNHDA and CDR2 is SQIVND (reference sequence). With 3 bases clipped from V and 5 bases from J, the junction kept 4 bases outside the gene matches.

The chain has TRBV6-5 and TRBJ1-1; D possibly corresponds to TRBD1 (5 bases). Trimming removed 0 bases at V and 8 bases at J, with 7 bases between. The CDR3 sequence is 12 residues long. Germline V gives CDR1 MNHEY, CDR2 SVGAGI. Here the CDR3 DNA reads TGTGCCAGCAGTTACTCGGGGCAGGAAGCTTTCTTT. Its translation is CASSYSGQEAFF.

The genes are TRBV7-3 and TRBJ2-7; D gene unclear. The germline V and J ends were trimmed by 5 bases and 5 bases, with 13 bases remaining between them. Germline CDR1 is SGHTA and CDR2 is FQGTGA. This CDR3 has 13 residues. As DNA, the CDR3 is TGTGCCAGCAGCCTGGACGGTGGAGACGAGCAGTACTTC. It codes for CASSLDGGDEQYF.

This clone came up a few times. The gene calls are TRBV7-2 and TRBJ2-2, with TRBD1 identical over 8 bases. This CDR3 region has 14 residues. Germline lookup yields CDR1 SGHTA and CDR2 FQGNSA. With 5 bases clipped from V and 5 bases from J, the junction kept 4 bases outside the gene matches. The CDR3 DNA reads as TGTGCCAGCAGCCCCCGGACAGGGACCGGGGAGCTGTTTTTT. Its protein is CASSPRTGTGELFF.

The chain uses TRBV6-1 and TRBJ2-7; TRBD1 aligns across 8 bases. Germline CDR1 reads MNHNS; CDR2 reads SASEGT. The CDR3 contains 15 residues. V trimming: 7 bases; J trimming: 6 bases; junction bases outside the gene matches: 14. The CDR3: CASTEGRQGSSEQYF. The CDR3 DNA is TGTGCCAGCACAGAGGGGAGACAGGGGAGTTCCGAGCAGTACTTC.

The V and J genes are TRBV7-8 and TRBJ1-1; D is uncertain. V was shortened by 3 bases and J by 6 bases, with 14 bases between the two germline ends. This CDR3 is 14 amino acids long. CDR1 SGHVS and CDR2 FQNEAQ come from the germline V gene. The CDR3 reads CASSLVPRAPEAFF. CDR3 DNA: TGTGCCAGCAGCTTGGTACCTCGAGCACCTGAAGCTTTCTTT.

The chain carries TRBV7-2 and TRBJ2-3, with a tentative D call TRBD2 (6 bases). Trimming cost V 1 base and J 1 base, with 12 bases left between them. The CDR3 runs 16 residues. Germline V gene sequence: CDR1 SGHTA, CDR2 FQGNSA. The CDR3: CASSLEGRSGTDTQYF. CDR3 nucleotides: TGTGCCAGCAGCTTAGAGGGGAGGAGCGGCACAGATACGCAGTATTTT.

The chain uses TRBV2 and TRBJ2-3; a possible D gene is TRBD2 (5 bases). Germline V CDR1 and CDR2: SNHLY, FYNNEI. V lost 5 bases and J 6 bases, leaving 6 bases between the germline ends. The CDR3 length is 11 residues. CDR3 nucleotides: TGTGCCAGCAGTTGGGAGGATACGCAGTATTTT. Protein product: CASSWEDTQYF. The variable domain in full, with the rest retrieved from reference TRBV2 and TRBJ2-3, is EPEVTQTPSHQVTQMGQEVILRCVPISNHLYFYWYRQILGQKVEFLVSFYNNEISEKSEIFDDQFSVERPDGSNFTLKIRSTKLEDSAMYFCASSWEDTQYFGPGTRLTVL.

The V gene is TRBV6-5, the J gene TRBJ1-4; 7 bases are shared with TRBD1. Germline V CDR1 and CDR2: MNHEY, SVGAGI. CDR3 length: 15 amino acids. V gave up 6 bases and J gave up 5 bases; unmatched junction bases: 9. The CDR3 coding sequence is TGTGCCAGCAGGCCCACCGGGACAGCCAATGAAAAACTGTTTTTT. Protein sequence: CASRPTGTANEKLFF.

This chain uses TRBV5-4 with TRBJ2-3; 10 bases match TRBD1. Germline V gene data show CDR1 as SGHNT and CDR2 as YYREEE (reference sequence). This CDR3 comprises 15 residues. V gave up 4 bases and J gave up 3 bases; unmatched junction bases: 5. The CDR3 coding sequence is TGTGCCAGCAGCGGGCGGACAGGGGGGACAGATACGCAGTATTTT. Protein: CASSGRTGGTDTQYF.